Below, 28 T cell receptor beta chains from the same sample are listed, as sequenced in a study of shared clonotypes between healthy human individuals. Sequencing used immunoSEQ multiplex PCR; TCRdb keeps in-frame clones, though not all of them. The sample has more than 400,000 clones, approximately 95% seen once. Sequencing used naive CD4+ T cells sorted from blood. As for subset: CD45RA+ positively selected. The receptors here all came from a woman younger than 45 in good health.

The chain is built from TRBV5-1 and TRBJ2-1; 13 nucleotides agree with TRBD2. The CDR3 consists of 13 residues. Trimming at V came to 7 bases and at J to 8 bases, leaving 3 bases not matched to a gene. Germline V gene lookup returns CDR1 SGHRS and CDR2 YFSETQ. In nucleotides, the CDR3 is TGCGCCAGCTCCGGACTAGCGGGAGATGAGCAGTTCTTC. As protein: CASSGLAGDEQFF.

The chain links TRBV27 to TRBJ2-7, with 10 bases lining up with TRBD2. This CDR3 spans 16 amino acids. The germline gives CDR1 MNHEY, CDR2 SMNVEV (reference sequence). Unmatched junction bases numbered 7, after V lost 2 bases and J lost 3 bases. The CDR3 loop reads CASSLKSGRADYEQYF. For the CDR3, the DNA is TGTGCCAGCAGTTTAAAAAGCGGGAGGGCCGACTACGAGCAGTACTTC.

This chain connects TRBV27 to TRBJ2-5; the D gene is possibly TRBD1 (5 bases). CDR3 length equals 13 residues. CDR1 is MNHEY and CDR2 is SMNVEV in the germline V gene (reference sequence). Deletions cut 8 bases from V and 2 bases from J, with 12 bases between. The CDR3 spells CASRGHLQETQYF. In DNA, the CDR3 is TGTGCCAGCCGAGGACATCTACAAGAGACCCAGTACTTC.

This clone was observed a single time. J is TRBJ1-1 and V is TRBV18; no reliable D call. Germline CDR1 reads KGHSH; CDR2 reads LQKENI. The CDR3 runs to 15 residues. Trimming cost V 2 bases and J 4 bases, with 14 bases left between them. The CDR3 loop reads CASSPLEVPSTEAFF. The CDR3 DNA follows: TGTGCCAGCTCACCATTGGAGGTCCCTTCCACTGAAGCTTTCTTT.

The CDR3: CASKEAVFAGELFF. In DNA, the CDR3 is TGCGCCAGCAAAGAGGCGGTTTTTGCCGGGGAGCTGTTTTTT. The rearrangement joins TRBV5-1 to TRBJ2-2, with D uncertain. With 6 bases removed from V and 6 bases from J, the gap between germline ends came to 15 bases. Germline V lookup: CDR1 SGHRS, CDR2 YFSETQ. This CDR3 comprises 14 residues.

The rearrangement links TRBV19 to TRBJ2-7; 11 bases agree with TRBD2. The J segment lost 0 bases and the V segment lost 5 bases, leaving 9 bases of the junction unmatched. The germline V gene has CDR1 LNHDA and CDR2 SQIVND (reference sequence). The CDR3 length is 17 residues. CDR3 DNA: TGTGCCAGTAGTTTCTGGACTAGCGGGTTCTCCTCCTACGAGCAGTACTTC. It codes for CASSFWTSGFSSYEQYF.

This chain links TRBV30 with TRBJ1-3; D perhaps matches TRBD1 (6 bases). This CDR3 contains 14 residues. The V end was cut by 3 bases, the J end by 4 bases, with 13 bases between. Germline CDR1 is GTSNPN and CDR2 is SVGIG (reference sequence). This CDR3 is CAWRTNRAGNTIYF. In DNA, the CDR3 is TGTGCCTGGAGAACAAACAGGGCCGGAAACACCATATATTTT. The variable domain in full, completed from reference TRBV30 and TRBJ1-3, reads SQTIHQWPATLVQPVGSPLSLECTVEGTSNPNLYWYRQAAGRGLQLLFYSVGIGQISSEVPQNLSASRPQDRQFILSSKKLLLSDSGFYLCAWRTNRAGNTIYFGEGSWLTVV.

The CDR3 region has the DNA TGTGCCAGCAGCAAAGGAAACACCATATATTTT. It is translated as CASSKGNTIYF. The chain couples TRBV7-8 to TRBJ1-3; D ambiguous. This CDR3 has 11 residues. V was clipped by 5 bases and J by 4 bases, with 3 bases between them. CDR1 and CDR2 from the germline V gene are SGHVS and FQNEAQ.

The rearrangement links TRBV10-3 to TRBJ2-7; perhaps TRBD2 as D (5 bases). V was clipped by 8 bases and J by 3 bases, with 11 bases between them. The CDR3 length is 12 residues. Looked up from germline, CDR1 is ENHRY and CDR2 is SYGVKD. The chain's CDR3 is CAIGLRDYEQYF. In DNA, the CDR3 is TGTGCCATCGGGCTGAGGGACTACGAGCAGTACTTC.

The rearrangement uses TRBV5-1 and TRBJ2-3, with 9 bases fitting TRBD1. Per germline, CDR1 SGHRS and CDR2 YFSETQ. This CDR3 comprises 15 residues. J gave up 2 bases and V 0 bases, and 1 base lay outside the gene matches. CDR3 coding DNA: TGCGCCAGCAGCTTGGGGGACAGGGCCACAGATACGCAGTATTTT. Protein: CASSLGDRATDTQYF.

The CDR3 sequence: CASRVGGEGSYNEQFF. CDR3 nucleotide sequence: TGTGCCAGCAGGGTAGGCGGGGAGGGATCCTACAATGAGCAGTTCTTC. This rearrangement joins TRBV28 to TRBJ2-1; the match to TRBD2 covers 7 bases. V lost 6 bases, J lost 1 base, and 9 bases stayed unmatched. The germline gives CDR1 MDHEN, CDR2 SYDVKM. This CDR3 has 16 residues.

The chain recombines TRBV7-2 with TRBJ2-7, with 7 bases identical to TRBD1. The V gene end was trimmed by 4 bases and the J gene end by 5 bases; junction bases not matched to a gene: 5. CDR1 and CDR2 (germline): SGHTA, FQGNSA. The CDR3 spans 13 residues. This chain's CDR3 is CASSYLTGHEQYF. The CDR3 region has the DNA TGTGCCAGCAGCTACCTGACAGGGCACGAGCAGTACTTC.

The chain recombines TRBV6-5 with TRBJ1-1, with D maybe TRBD1 (5 bases). Germline V gene sequence: CDR1 MNHEY, CDR2 SVGAGI. CDR3 length: 13 amino acids. Trimming took off 5 bases at V and 7 bases at J, with 14 bases between the two ends. The DNA for the CDR3 is TGTGCCAGCAGTACGAGGGTGACAGTTGAAGCTTTCTTT. Protein product: CASSTRVTVEAFF.

V usage is TRBV5-1 and J usage is TRBJ2-7, with D possibly being TRBD2 (6 bases). The germline gives CDR1 SGHRS, CDR2 YFSETQ. Between the trimmed V and J ends, which lost 0 bases and 1 base, there was a span of 11 bases. The CDR3 is made up of 15 amino acids. The CDR3 spells CASSLVADDSYEQYF. CDR3 DNA sequence: TGCGCCAGCAGCTTGGTAGCGGACGATTCCTACGAGCAGTACTTC.

The gene calls are TRBV28 and TRBJ2-2; D not resolved. V lost 7 bases and J lost 0, with 9 bases in between. CDR1 is MDHEN and CDR2 is SYDVKM in the germline V gene. This CDR3 spans 14 amino acids. As DNA, the CDR3 is TGTGCCAGCATAGGCGCAACGAACACCGGGGAGCTGTTTTTT. This codes for CASIGATNTGELFF.

The chain is built from TRBV6-1 and TRBJ2-7; TRBD1 is a possible D gene (6 bases). The CDR3 totals 14 residues. Germline CDR1 is MNHNS and CDR2 is SASEGT. Trimming cost V 6 bases and J 0 bases, with 12 bases left between them. Written as DNA, the CDR3 is TGTGCCAGCAGGAAAGGACAGAGCTCCTACGAGCAGTACTTC. Translating it yields CASRKGQSSYEQYF.

A single count supports this clone. The chain links TRBV27 to TRBJ2-1, with 10 positions matching TRBD1. V trimming: 5 bases; J trimming: 4 bases; junction bases outside the gene matches: 8. The germline V gene encodes CDR1 MNHEY and CDR2 SMNVEV (reference sequence). The CDR3 sequence is 16 residues long. The CDR3: CASSMRDRGKYNEQFF. DNA of the CDR3: TGTGCCAGCAGTATGCGGGACAGGGGAAAATACAATGAGCAGTTCTTC.

V and J are TRBV10-3 and TRBJ2-3; 8 bases are shared with TRBD2. This CDR3 spans 15 amino acids. Losses at the gene ends were 6 bases for V and 2 bases for J; bases not matched to a gene: 7. In germline, CDR1 is ENHRY, CDR2 SYGVKD. The CDR3 nucleotides read TGTGCCATCAGCGGGGGACTAGGGGCCACAGATACGCAGTATTTT. Its protein is CAISGGLGATDTQYF.

The chain is built from TRBV28 and TRBJ2-7; unclear D gene. CDR3 length: 15 residues. Germline V CDR1 and CDR2: MDHEN, SYDVKM. V lost 3 bases to trimming and J lost 0 bases, with 12 bases between them. CDR3 bases: TGTGCCAGCAGTTTTTCCGGACCAAGCTCCTACGAGCAGTACTTC. Translation gives CASSFSGPSSYEQYF.

The rearrangement joins TRBV28 to TRBJ1-5, with D uncertain. The V and J ends lost 5 bases and 2 bases respectively, with 10 bases between them. This CDR3 region has 14 residues. CDR1 MDHEN and CDR2 SYDVKM come from the germline V gene. The CDR3 DNA follows: TGTGCCAGCAGTCCGCCTTGGGGCAATCAGCCCCAGCATTTT. This gives the protein CASSPPWGNQPQHF.

This clone was detected only a few times. Other DNA sequences within the sample encode an identical CDR3. This chain connects TRBV18 to TRBJ1-1, with TRBD1 identical over 7 bases. CDR1 and CDR2 from the germline V gene are KGHSH and LQKENI. Trimming removed 3 bases from V and 0 bases from J; junction bases left unmatched: 1. The CDR3 spans 14 residues. Here the CDR3 reads CASSPDRLNTEAFF. CDR3 bases: TGTGCCAGCTCACCGGACAGGCTGAACACTGAAGCTTTCTTT.

This chain joins TRBV7-9 and TRBJ2-2; TRBD1 matches 12 bases. The CDR3 extends over 16 amino acids. With 11 bases clipped from V and 3 bases from J, the junction kept 10 bases outside the gene matches. Germline V gene sequence: CDR1 SEHNR, CDR2 FQNEAQ (reference sequence). In DNA, the CDR3 is TGTGCCTACCGGGACAGGGGGCGAGAGGACACCGGGGAGCTGTTTTTT. This codes for CAYRDRGREDTGELFF.

The chain carries TRBV7-2 and TRBJ2-7; 9 nucleotides line up with TRBD2. The CDR3 extends over 17 amino acids. Germline V gene sequence: CDR1 SGHTA, CDR2 FQGNSA. The V gene end was trimmed by 0 bases and the J gene end by 2 bases; junction bases not matched to a gene: 8. This chain's CDR3 is CASSLANQAGGPYEQYF. Written as DNA, the CDR3 is TGTGCCAGCAGCTTAGCGAACCAAGCGGGAGGTCCCTACGAGCAGTACTTC.

This chain links TRBV7-2 with TRBJ2-7; TRBD2 aligns across 8 bases. The V and J ends lost 3 bases and 4 bases, in that order; junction bases with no gene match: 5. The CDR3 covers 14 residues. Germline V CDR1 and CDR2: SGHTA, FQGNSA. DNA for the CDR3: TGTGCCAGCAGCTTCACGGCGGGAGGATACGAGCAGTACTTC. Its protein product is CASSFTAGGYEQYF. The full variable domain, in which reference TRBV7-2 and TRBJ2-7 provide the parts outside the CDR3, is GAGVSQSPSNKVTEKGKDVELRCDPISGHTALYWYRQSLGQGLEFLIYFQGNSAPDKSGLPSDRFSAERTGGSVSTLTIQRTQQEDSAVYLCASSFTAGGYEQYFGPGTRLTVT.

This chain connects TRBV5-1 to TRBJ2-3; TRBD2 aligns across 7 bases. Germline V gene lookup returns CDR1 SGHRS and CDR2 YFSETQ. The CDR3 contains 15 residues. J was trimmed by 2 bases and V by 0 bases; bases with no gene match: 3. This chain's CDR3 is CASSLDAGDTDTQYF. The CDR3 nucleotides are TGCGCCAGCAGCTTGGACGCGGGAGACACAGATACGCAGTATTTT.

The rearrangement links TRBV6-1 to TRBJ1-1; D call uncertain. CDR1 is MNHNS, CDR2 SASEGT, per germline. The CDR3 runs 15 residues. V was clipped by 6 bases and J by 6 bases, with 20 bases between them. CDR3 DNA sequence: TGTGCCAGCAGCGCGACCCCGGGGAAGGTCTCTGAAGCTTTCTTT. This gives the protein CASSATPGKVSEAFF.

The CDR3 spells CASSRDREREYF. The DNA for the CDR3 is TGTGCCAGCAGCCGGGACAGGGAGCGGGAGTACTTC. The rearrangement joins TRBV6-5 to TRBJ2-7; 9 nucleotides line up with TRBD1. In germline, CDR1 is MNHEY, CDR2 SVGAGI. The V segment lost 6 bases and the J segment 11 bases; nucleotides outside the gene matches: 8. The length of the CDR3 is 12 residues.

This rearrangement joins TRBV4-2 to TRBJ2-3; 7 nucleotides align to TRBD1. J lost 5 bases, V lost 0 bases, and 11 bases had no gene match. The CDR3 has 17 residues. Germline assignment: CDR1 LGHNA and CDR2 YNFKEQ. The DNA of the CDR3 is TGTGCCAGCAGCCAAGACCCCGACAGACCAGGGGGAGATACGCAGTATTTT. Protein sequence: CASSQDPDRPGGDTQYF.